These 26 T cell receptor beta chains came from one sample sequenced in a study of metastatic and nonmetastatic thyroid tumors. TCRdb reanalyzed the PCR reads with MiXCR. The sample has roughly 13,000 clones, roughly a quarter seen once. All patients were treatment-naive before thyroid surgery. Sequencing was done on a sample of tumor tissue. These receptors all stem from a female donor with papillary thyroid cancer or a benign thyroid nodule (not recorded which). Some clones in this sample may be carry-over from other donors' samples.

A few counts support this clone. This chain uses TRBV6-2 or TRBV6-3 with TRBJ2-1; D call uncertain. Trimming stripped 0 bases from V and 6 bases from J, with 3 bases between. The length of the CDR3 is 12 residues. Germline CDR1 is MNHEY and CDR2 is SVGEGT. The CDR3 spells CASSYSSNEQFF. DNA of the CDR3: TGTGCCAGCAGTTACTCGTCCAATGAGCAGTTCTTC.

In its sample, this clone was seen a few times. The gene calls are TRBV6-1 and TRBJ2-1; 7 bases match TRBD1. CDR1 is MNHNS and CDR2 is SASEGT in the germline V gene. CDR3 length: 16 residues. The trim removed 6 bases at V and 2 bases at J, leaving 10 bases unmatched. CDR3: CASSQITGAPYNEQFF. Here the CDR3 DNA reads TGTGCCAGCAGCCAGATTACAGGGGCCCCCTACAATGAGCAGTTCTTC.

This clone showed up many times. In DNA, the CDR3 is TGCAGTGCTAGAGATGATGACGAGCAGTACTTC. As protein: CSARDDDEQYF. V usage is TRBV20-1 and J usage is TRBJ2-7; D not resolved. Between the trimmed V and J ends, which lost 0 bases and 5 bases, there was a span of 5 bases. The CDR3 has 11 amino acids. The germline CDR1 and CDR2 sequences are DFQATT and SNEGSKA (reference sequence).

The chain employs TRBV28 and TRBJ1-1; tentative D call: TRBD1 (5 bases). Germline values: CDR1 MDHEN, CDR2 SYDVKM. This CDR3 has 14 amino acids. With 4 bases removed from V and 0 bases from J, the gap between germline ends came to 9 bases. Here the CDR3 reads CASSWGDMNTEAFF. The CDR3 DNA reads TGTGCCAGCAGTTGGGGGGATATGAACACTGAAGCTTTCTTT.

The CDR3 coding sequence is TGCGCCAGCAGCCAAGATTTTACGAGGGCGTATTATGGCTACACCTTC. This codes for CASSQDFTRAYYGYTF. J is TRBJ1-2 and V is TRBV4-1; no clear D gene. Deletions cut 0 bases from V and 5 bases from J, with 16 bases between. Germline lookup yields CDR1 MGHRA and CDR2 YSYEKL. There are 16 residues in the CDR3.

This chain uses TRBV6-1 with TRBJ1-1, with 10 bases lining up with TRBD1. The germline gives CDR1 MNHNS, CDR2 SASEGT. The CDR3 covers 14 residues. V was pared by 6 bases and J by 3 bases, with 4 bases of the junction left unmatched. CDR3 region: CASRTGQGDTEAFF. The DNA for the CDR3 is TGTGCCAGCAGGACCGGACAGGGGGACACTGAAGCTTTCTTT.

Concerning this clone: The conserved closing phenylalanine or tryptophan is absent in this CDR3, likely reflecting a read error. The DNA is left out, because the CDR3 cannot be placed on it with certainty; the CDR3 is given as TCRdb lists it. The V gene is TRBV30, the J gene TRBJ2-4; the D call TRBD2 from the table was never checked on the DNA. Counting both end residues, the CDR3 totals 16 amino acids. Looked up from germline, CDR1 is GTSNPN and CDR2 is SVGIG (reference sequence). This CDR3 is CAWSPSPGLAHDEKFL.

This clone was counted many times. The V call is TRBV3-1, the J call TRBJ2-1; 9 bases align to TRBD2. The CDR3 has 17 amino acids. V was clipped by 1 base and J by 4 bases; unmatched bases: 8. Germline values: CDR1 LGHDT, CDR2 YNNKEL (reference sequence). CDR3 sequence (DNA): TGTGCCAGCAGCCAAGTACCAGGACTAGCGAAATACAATGAGCAGTTCTTC. Its protein product is CASSQVPGLAKYNEQFF.

By proportion, this clone is medium-sized. This rearrangement joins TRBV27 to TRBJ1-6; 8 positions match TRBD1. CDR3 length: 14 residues. CDR1 is MNHEY, CDR2 SMNVEV, per germline (reference sequence). With V trimmed by 4 bases and J by 10 bases, 6 bases remained unmatched. The CDR3 region is CASSSTGGESPLHF. As DNA, the CDR3 is TGTGCCAGCAGTTCAACAGGGGGAGAGTCACCCCTCCACTTT.

This clone came up many times. V and J are TRBV7-9 and TRBJ2-5; D call uncertain. Looked up from germline, CDR1 is SEHNR and CDR2 is FQNEAQ (reference sequence). V was shortened by 3 bases and J by 1 base, with 6 bases between the two germline ends. The CDR3 totals 13 residues. In DNA, the CDR3 is TGTGCCAGCAGCTTGGGCAGCCAAGAGACCCAGTACTTC. This gives the protein CASSLGSQETQYF.

This clone showed up many times. This chain links TRBV7-9 with TRBJ1-1; D not certain. The CDR3 has 14 residues. The germline gives CDR1 SEHNR, CDR2 FQNEAQ (reference sequence). Trimming cost V 7 bases and J 1 base, with 13 bases left between them. The CDR3 nucleotides are TGTGCCAGCACACTTGGAGGAGGGAACACTGAAGCTTTCTTT. The encoded protein is CASTLGGGNTEAFF.

The gene calls are TRBV20-1 and TRBJ2-1, with no clear D. The CDR3 sequence is 13 residues long. Germline CDR1 is DFQATT and CDR2 is SNEGSKA (reference sequence). The V end lost 6 bases, the J end lost 8 bases, and 17 bases lay between the germline ends. CDR3 DNA sequence: TGCAGTGCGGACCTCGGGTCGGTGGATGAGCAGTTCTTC. Its protein product is CSADLGSVDEQFF.

In this sample, this clone turned up many times. V usage is TRBV28 and J usage is TRBJ2-6; D unclear. Germline CDR1 reads MDHEN; CDR2 reads SYDVKM. The CDR3 is 15 residues long. Trimming removed 2 bases at V and 0 bases at J, with 5 bases between. CDR3 nucleotides: TGTGCCAGCAGTTTAAGATACTCTGGGGCCAACGTCCTGACTTTC. Protein product: CASSLRYSGANVLTF.

By its share, this clone is medium-sized. This chain links TRBV5-1 with TRBJ2-1; TRBD2 might be the D (6 bases). Between the trimmed V and J ends, which lost 4 bases and 4 bases, there was a span of 21 bases. This CDR3 has 17 amino acids. Germline lookup yields CDR1 SGHRS and CDR2 YFSETQ. CDR3 sequence: CASSLTNSGIGYNEQFF. DNA for the CDR3: TGCGCCAGCAGCCTAACAAATAGCGGAATCGGGTACAATGAGCAGTTCTTC.

The rearrangement uses TRBV6-2 or TRBV6-3 and TRBJ2-2; possible D gene TRBD2, 6 bases. V was trimmed by 4 bases and J by 1 base, leaving 13 bases between them. Per germline, CDR1 MNHEY and CDR2 SVGEGT. This CDR3 has 16 amino acids. In DNA, the CDR3 is TGTGCCAGCAGTTCCTCCGGGACTCTGAACACCGGGGAGCTGTTTTTT. This gives the protein CASSSSGTLNTGELFF.

The genes are TRBV6-1 and TRBJ2-7; D uncertain. CDR1 and CDR2 from the germline V gene are MNHNS and SASEGT. The CDR3 extends over 12 amino acids. Trimming cost V 8 bases and J 3 bases, with 11 bases left between them. The chain's CDR3 is CASGQVIYEQYF. The CDR3 DNA reads TGTGCCAGCGGCCAGGTGATCTACGAGCAGTACTTC.

The sample holds a few counts of this clone. V is TRBV6-1 and J is TRBJ2-7; 11 bases are a match to TRBD2. The V and J ends lost 5 bases and 1 base, in that order; junction bases with no gene match: 4. The CDR3 covers 15 residues. CDR1 is MNHNS and CDR2 is SASEGT in the germline V gene. As DNA, the CDR3 is TGTGCCAGCAGTACCGGGACTAGCGGATCCTACGAGCAGTACTTC. Its protein product is CASSTGTSGSYEQYF.

A few counts support this clone. The chain carries TRBV24-1 and TRBJ1-5, with D possibly matching TRBD1 (6 bases). With 10 bases removed from V and 2 bases from J, the gap between germline ends came to 14 bases. The germline CDR1 and CDR2 sequences are KGHDR and SFDVKD. This CDR3 is built from 14 residues. The CDR3 nucleotides read TGTGCCACTATATCGGGACACCGCAATCAGCCCCAGCATTTT. This codes for CATISGHRNQPQHF.

The sample holds a few counts of this clone. The rearrangement joins TRBV12-3 or TRBV12-4 to TRBJ1-1; TRBD1 is a possible D gene (6 bases). V was trimmed by 1 base and J by 1 base, leaving 13 bases between them. CDR3 length: 16 residues. The CDR3 loop reads CASSLGTVTWNTEAFF. DNA for the CDR3: TGTGCCAGCAGTTTAGGGACAGTGACCTGGAACACTGAAGCTTTCTTT.

In its sample, this clone was seen a few times. A much larger clone sits a single nucleotide away, making a read error possible. Other DNA sequences of this sample code for an identical CDR3. The gene calls are TRBV9 and TRBJ2-5; 8 bases agree with TRBD1. Trimming cost V 0 bases and J 7 bases; bases outside gene matches: 8. From germline, CDR1 is SGDLS and CDR2 YYNGEE. The CDR3 consists of 15 residues. CDR3 DNA sequence: TGTGCCAGCAGCGTAGGTCAGGGGGCCTCCGTGACCCAGTACTTC. This translates into CASSVGQGASVTQYF.

Many counts were recorded for this clone. The gene calls are TRBV19 and TRBJ1-2; possible D gene TRBD1, 6 bases. With 0 bases removed from V and 8 bases from J, the gap between germline ends came to 22 bases. The germline gives CDR1 LNHDA, CDR2 SQIVND (reference sequence). The CDR3 is 17 amino acids. The CDR3 bases are TGTGCCAGTAGTATAGATTTTTGGACAGCCAGAACTAAAGGCTACACCTTC. Its translation: CASSIDFWTARTKGYTF.

This clone was detected many times. The chain combines TRBV5-1 with TRBJ2-7; D is ambiguous. The germline V gene encodes CDR1 SGHRS and CDR2 YFSETQ. The CDR3 has 14 residues. V lost 1 base and J 4 bases, leaving 12 bases between the germline ends. This CDR3 reads CASSLSAAGYEQYF. The CDR3 DNA reads TGCGCCAGCAGCTTGTCAGCCGCCGGTTACGAGCAGTACTTC. The variable domain in full, with the rest retrieved from reference TRBV5-1 and TRBJ2-7, is KAGVTQTPRYLIKTRGQQVTLSCSPISGHRSVSWYQQTPGQGLQFLFEYFSETQRNKGNFPGRFSGRQFSNSRSEMNVSTLELGDSALYLCASSLSAAGYEQYFGPGTRLTVT.

V and J are TRBV5-4 and TRBJ2-1, with TRBD2 identical over 16 bases. CDR1 is SGHNT, CDR2 YYREEE, per germline (reference sequence). V was clipped by 4 bases and J by 10 bases; unmatched bases: 2. The CDR3 extends over 14 amino acids. The CDR3 region has the DNA TGTGCCAGCAGCAAGGGACTAGCGGGAGGGGAGCAGTTCTTC. Translated: CASSKGLAGGEQFF.

This chain connects TRBV6-2 or TRBV6-3 to TRBJ1-6; TRBD1 matches at 7 bases. Unmatched junction bases numbered 1, after V lost 2 bases and J lost 3 bases. The length of the CDR3 is 15 residues. Germline V gene lookup returns CDR1 MNHEY and CDR2 SVGEGT. This CDR3 reads CASSYRTGYNSPLHF. The CDR3 DNA sequence: TGTGCCAGCAGTTACCGGACAGGCTATAATTCACCCCTCCACTTT.

This clone was counted at least ten times. The chain links TRBV9 to TRBJ2-2; D is possibly TRBD2 (5 bases). The CDR3 is 15 amino acids. CDR1 is SGDLS and CDR2 is YYNGEE in the germline V gene. The V end lost 0 bases, the J end lost 7 bases, and 13 bases lay between the germline ends. CDR3 in DNA: TGTGCCAGCAGCGTAGATATTGGACTGATCGGGGAGCTGTTTTTT. It yields the protein CASSVDIGLIGELFF. The entire variable domain, with the rest obtained from reference TRBV9 and TRBJ2-2, is as follows: DSGVTQTPKHLITATGQRVTLRCSPRSGDLSVYWYQQSLDQGLQFLIQYYNGEERAKGNILERFSAQQFPDLHSELNLSSLELGDSALYFCASSVDIGLIGELFFGEGSRLTVL.

There are a few counts of this clone. The rearrangement uses TRBV5-1 and TRBJ2-5, with D perhaps matching TRBD2 (7 bases). V shed 0 bases and J shed 4 bases, with 13 bases lying between them. This CDR3 contains 15 residues. From germline, CDR1 is SGHRS and CDR2 YFSETQ. The chain's CDR3 is CASSLAGGEGETQYF. CDR3 nucleotide sequence: TGCGCCAGCAGCTTGGCGGGGGGCGAAGGAGAGACCCAGTACTTC.